The 20 T cell receptor beta chains below were found in one sample sequenced in a study of control samples from healthy donors and cancer patients. Assay used: immunoSEQ multiplex PCR; TCRdb lists only in-frame clones, some missing. The repertoire holds about 51,000 clones, roughly nine tenths seen once, with 1.6% in the top ten. Sequenced input: PBMCs. The receptors shown here come from a man between 40 and 49 years old with colorectal cancer.

The CDR3 coding sequence is TGTGCCAGCAGTGAATCCGAGACCGGCGCCAATGAGCAGTTCTTC. Its protein is CASSESETGANEQFF. The genes are TRBV6-1 and TRBJ2-1; D remains ambiguous. Germline assignment: CDR1 MNHNS and CDR2 SASEGT. With 2 bases removed from V and 6 bases from J, the gap between germline ends came to 14 bases. This CDR3 is built from 15 residues.

This chain joins TRBV24-1 and TRBJ2-3, with D uncertain. The CDR3 contains 13 residues. Germline-derived CDR1 and CDR2 are KGHDR and SFDVKD. Deletions cut 9 bases from V and 0 bases from J, with 9 bases between. The CDR3 sequence: CATYDGSTDTQYF. In DNA, the CDR3 is TGTGCCACCTACGACGGGAGCACAGATACGCAGTATTTT.

CDR3 sequence (DNA): TGTGCCTGGAGGGGCCCCAGCTCTGGAAACACCATATATTTT. Amino acids: CAWRGPSSGNTIYF. V is TRBV30 and J is TRBJ1-3, with D unclear. Germline assignment: CDR1 GTSNPN and CDR2 SVGIG (reference sequence). The CDR3 spans 14 residues. Trimming removed 3 bases at V and 0 bases at J, with 9 bases between.

This clone appeared a few times. The rearrangement joins TRBV5-8 to TRBJ1-1, with TRBD1 as a possible D gene (6 bases). Trimming removed 0 bases from V and 4 bases from J, with 10 bases in between. This CDR3 is 14 amino acids long. Germline V CDR1 and CDR2: SGHTS, YDEGEE. CDR3 loop: CASSLGRQATEAFF. CDR3 sequence (DNA): TGTGCCAGCAGCTTGGGAAGACAGGCCACTGAAGCTTTCTTT.

The J gene is TRBJ2-1, the V gene TRBV27, with unresolved D. The CDR3 totals 15 residues. Germline assignment: CDR1 MNHEY and CDR2 SMNVEV (reference sequence). V gave up 1 base and J gave up 4 bases, with 11 bases separating them. The CDR3 here is CASSLYGGGYNEQFF. CDR3 nucleotide sequence: TGTGCCAGCAGTTTATATGGCGGTGGGTACAATGAGCAGTTCTTC.

V and J are TRBV4-1 and TRBJ1-1, with D possibly being TRBD1 (5 bases). CDR1 is MGHRA and CDR2 is YSYEKL in the germline V gene. The CDR3 has 12 residues. Trimming left V 6 bases short and J 1 base short, with 6 bases between. The CDR3 reads CASRRGNTEAFF. CDR3 coding DNA: TGCGCCAGCAGGAGGGGGAACACTGAAGCTTTCTTT.

The CDR3 region has the DNA TGTGCCAGCTCACCCGGACAGGCACTCTCTGGAAACACCATATATTTT. It codes for CASSPGQALSGNTIYF. The chain couples TRBV18 to TRBJ1-3; 7 bases fit TRBD1. CDR3 length equals 16 residues. Per the germline V gene, CDR1 is KGHSH and CDR2 is LQKENI. With 3 bases clipped from V and 0 bases from J, the junction kept 5 bases outside the gene matches.

V usage is TRBV19 and J usage is TRBJ2-7; 9 nucleotides line up with TRBD1. CDR3 size: 15 residues. CDR1 LNHDA and CDR2 SQIVND come from the germline V gene (reference sequence). The V segment lost 5 bases and the J segment 5 bases; nucleotides outside the gene matches: 10. This CDR3 reads CASSPRGTGLDEQYF. The CDR3 DNA reads as TGTGCCAGTAGTCCACGAGGGACAGGGCTAGACGAGCAGTACTTC. Based on the CDR3 plus reference TRBV19 and TRBJ2-7, the full variable domain is DGGITQSPKYLFRKEGQNVTLSCEQNLNHDAMYWYRQDPGQGLRLIYYSQIVNDFQKGDIAEGYSVSREKKESFPLTVTSAQKNPTAFYLCASSPRGTGLDEQYFGPGTRLTVT.

The CDR3 nucleotides read TGTGCCAGCAGTTCTCACAGGCCTAGCGGCTTCTACAATGAGCAGTTCTTC. Translation: CASSSHRPSGFYNEQFF. The V gene is TRBV7-6, the J gene TRBJ2-1, with 7 positions matching TRBD2. Trimming cost V 6 bases and J 3 bases; bases outside gene matches: 14. Germline CDR1 is SGHVS and CDR2 is FNYEAQ. This CDR3 region has 17 residues.

The chain couples TRBV9 to TRBJ2-3; 10 bases fit TRBD2. V gave up 5 bases and J gave up 5 bases; unmatched junction bases: 11. From germline, CDR1 is SGDLS and CDR2 YYNGEE. This CDR3 comprises 16 residues. The CDR3 DNA is TGTGCCAGCAGTAACAGCGGGAGGGCCGGGGGAGATACGCAGTATTTT. Its protein product is CASSNSGRAGGDTQYF.

This chain uses TRBV28 with TRBJ1-1; D not resolved. Germline CDR1 reads MDHEN; CDR2 reads SYDVKM. V shed 4 bases and J shed 5 bases, with 17 bases lying between them. CDR3 length equals 15 residues. The CDR3 DNA is TGTGCCAGCAGTTCGATTAAACCAGGAGAAACTGAAGCTTTCTTT. It encodes CASSSIKPGETEAFF.

Note on this clone: Other nucleotide sequences in the sample specify the same CDR3. This chain uses TRBV12-3 or TRBV12-4 with TRBJ2-7; D uncertain. This CDR3 contains 12 residues. V was clipped by 5 bases and J by 1 base, with 6 bases between them. In nucleotides, the CDR3 is TGTGCCAGCAGTCTGGGTTCCTACGAGCAGTACTTC. This translates into CASSLGSYEQYF.

The V and J genes are TRBV4-1 and TRBJ1-3; no firm D call. The V gene's germline CDR1 is MGHRA and CDR2 YSYEKL. The CDR3 spans 12 residues. V was clipped by 4 bases and J by 4 bases, with 5 bases between them. The CDR3 nucleotides are TGCGCCAGCAGCCCTGTCGGAAACACCATATATTTT. Encoded protein: CASSPVGNTIYF.

The sample holds one count of this clone. The chain recombines TRBV5-1 with TRBJ2-2, with 11 bases that match TRBD2. V was clipped by 5 bases and J by 6 bases; unmatched bases: 15. Germline lookup yields CDR1 SGHRS and CDR2 YFSETQ. The CDR3 consists of 18 residues. The CDR3 reads CASRPGRASGRWAGELFF. Written as DNA, the CDR3 is TGCGCCAGCAGGCCAGGACGTGCTAGCGGGAGGTGGGCCGGGGAGCTGTTTTTT.

This clone was seen more than once but under ten times. This rearrangement joins TRBV6-1 to TRBJ2-5; the match to TRBD2 covers 10 bases. The germline gives CDR1 MNHNS, CDR2 SASEGT. The CDR3 contains 16 residues. V was pared by 4 bases and J by 6 bases, with 11 bases of the junction left unmatched. The CDR3, as DNA: TGTGCCAGCAGTGCCCCATACAGCGGGAGGGCCCAGACCCAGTACTTC. Translation: CASSAPYSGRAQTQYF.

V usage is TRBV14 and J usage is TRBJ2-1; TRBD2 is a possible D gene (5 bases). The germline CDR1 and CDR2 sequences are SGHDN and FVKESK. Trimming shortened V by 1 base and J by 6 bases, and 16 bases separated the two germline ends. The CDR3 contains 16 residues. The CDR3 spells CASSQAPSDYGNEQFF. CDR3 bases: TGTGCCAGCAGCCAAGCCCCGTCAGACTATGGCAATGAGCAGTTCTTC.

The chain uses TRBV27 and TRBJ2-7; TRBD1 matches 8 bases. Germline V lookup: CDR1 MNHEY, CDR2 SMNVEV (reference sequence). The length of the CDR3 is 13 residues. V was pared by 5 bases and J by 2 bases, with 2 bases of the junction left unmatched. The CDR3 sequence is CASSTTGAYEQYF. For the CDR3, the DNA is TGTGCCAGCAGTACGACAGGGGCCTACGAGCAGTACTTC.

This chain uses TRBV28 with TRBJ2-2; D remains unclear. The CDR3 extends over 12 amino acids. The V end was cut by 3 bases, the J end by 2 bases, with 1 base between. Germline assignment: CDR1 MDHEN and CDR2 SYDVKM. The CDR3 bases are TGTGCCAGCAGTTTTAACACCGGGGAGCTGTTTTTT. Its translation: CASSFNTGELFF.

The J gene is TRBJ1-5, the V gene TRBV27; a weak D match, TRBD1 (6 bases). CDR1 and CDR2 (germline): MNHEY, SMNVEV (reference sequence). V lost 3 bases, J lost 2 bases, and 11 bases lay in between. The CDR3 has 15 residues. In DNA form, the CDR3 reads TGTGCCAGCAGTTTTGGGGGGGCCGGCAATCAGCCCCAGCATTTT. The encoded protein is CASSFGGAGNQPQHF.

V is TRBV28 and J is TRBJ2-7; tentative D call: TRBD1 (5 bases). Per germline, CDR1 MDHEN and CDR2 SYDVKM. V lost 4 bases, J lost 9 bases, and 22 bases lay in between. The CDR3 is 15 amino acids. The CDR3 region is CASSSLTEPWLGQYF. The CDR3 coding sequence is TGTGCCAGCAGTTCACTGACAGAACCCTGGCTTGGGCAGTACTTC.